This TCR beta chain is from a study of T cells in Graves' hyperthyroidism and ophthalmopathy (dated by TCRdb to the late 2010s). Notes on the research overall: Peripheral blood was collected at initial diagnosis, before any treatment. In addition, the study compared T-cell repertoires in thyroid tissue and in blood from several Graves' hyperthyroidism patients. The approximately 98 discovery patients were randomly divided into training and test sets at a 7:3 ratio. Once sampling was done, hyperthyroidism patients were given methimazole at a starting dose of 30 mg daily, whereas ophthalmopathy patients were given high-dose intravenous methylprednisolone. Whether ophthalmopathy could be predicted prospectively was tested in an independent validation cohort made up of roughly 20 hyperthyroidism patients plus 17 patients who later progressed to ophthalmopathy. According to the paper, TCR Vbeta CDR3 sequencing was carried out on about 140 peripheral blood samples, which came from under 50 ophthalmopathy, under 80 hyperthyroidism and about 17 progressor patients. TCR V-J signatures able to tell the groups apart were searched for in a discovery cohort of approximately 95 patients, of whom more than 40 had Graves' ophthalmopathy and about 60 had stable Graves' hyperthyroidism.

The paper as a whole reports these results and caveats: No statistical method was used to set the sample size in advance, and investigators knew the group allocation. Most expanded thyroid clonotypes (frequency above 0.001) were also found in blood, which suggests that blood repertoires may mirror thyroid immune responses. A 13 V-J signature model separated ophthalmopathy from stable hyperthyroidism, with roughly 88% sensitivity and 81.08% specificity in cross-validation and 80%/75% in testing. In validation, the model predicted progression to ophthalmopathy a median of roughly six months before onset, with approximately 71% sensitivity and just under 75% specificity.

TCR beta CDR3 regions were amplified from RNA transcripts. The TCR CDR3 was subjected to a first round of RT-PCR using the HTBI primer set and the Qiagen OneStep RT-PCR kit. Libraries were constructed in a second round of multiplex PCR, after which size selection and purification were performed. The libraries were sequenced on an Illumina HiSeq2000 using paired-end 100 bp reads. Under the source paper's analysis protocol: SOAPnuke was used to process the raw data, throwing out any read that contained adapters or uncalled bases, had a mean Phred below 15, or lacked an exact constant-primer or identifier match. COPE v1.2.5 was used to merge high-quality paired reads, and clonotypes were defined as unique nucleotide sequences. MiTCR v1.1 was used to align the clonotypes against IMGT TRBV, TRBD and TRBJ reference segments. The analysis was restricted to V-J combinations with a frequency above 0.0001, which together covered around 99% of the repertoires. The TCS score was defined as the ratio of F50 (clonal expansion) to E x V (chaos), calculated using BLOSUM62-based TCRdist between CDR3 peptides within each V-J. Welch's t-statistics and random forest reduced roughly 530 V-J features to roughly 13, which were used in a naive Bayes classifier (R e1071). TCRdb reanalyzed the raw reads on its own, using fastp at Q25 for trimming and MiXCR for clone calling, and kept in-frame beta chains. Rows are unified per CDR3 protein, each entry keeping the most common DNA and genes. The V and J calls here are based on TCRdb, not the publication. This sample is represented by about 180,000 distinct CDR3 sequences; approximately 17% of them were singletons. Roughly 30% of the sample rests with the top ten.

A patient counted as having stable Graves' hyperthyroidism if no progression to ophthalmopathy occurred over 18 months of follow-up. Hyperthyroidism patients were newly diagnosed, with disease duration under 2 months, and aged 18 to 65 years. Exclusion was applied to patients with uncontrolled infections, other autoimmune diseases, pregnancy or lactation. Clinical symptoms, serum thyroxine and TRAb, thyroid ultrasound, and orbital computed tomography formed the basis for the diagnoses. PBMCs were isolated from 7.5 to 10 ml of fresh peripheral blood by Ficoll-Paque density gradient centrifugation. Total RNA was extracted with Trizol reagent, and quality was checked on an Agilent 2100 Bioanalyzer. Trimming removed 4 bases from V and 4 bases from J, leaving 10 bases between the germline ends. The CDR3, from cysteine to phenylalanine, totals 13 residues. Here the CDR3 DNA is all that survives: 39 bases in frame from base 1. The germline V gene sets CDR1 to SGHDN and CDR2 to FVKESK.

This clonotype was seen ten or more times. This clone's antigen is unknown. Base qualities are not recorded, but no much larger clone differs from it by a single base. The receptor comes from a woman between 45 and 65 years old with Graves' hyperthyroidism. The V gene is TRBV14 and the J gene is TRBJ1-2; too little of a D gene remains to name it. Source material: blood. The CDR3 protein: CASSLLSSYGYTF. The sequenced DNA: TGTGCCAGCAGCCTTTTGTCCAGCTATGGCTACACCTTC.